The 24 T cell receptor beta chains given below trace back to one sample, sequenced in a study of vaccination and CD4 T cells after COVID-19 (dated by TCRdb to 2022 to 2024). Antigens for these TCRs are unknown. The meaning of the sample's treatment or condition label: roughly 10-day PBMC culture with coronavirus spike peptide pools or control peptides (ViraFEST assay). CD4+ T cells from unexposed donors were collected before the COVID-19 pandemic (2011-2018). The method was PCR. The sample was run on an Illumina iSeq 100. TCR sequencing of DNA from cultured CD4+ T cells used the Oncomine TCR Beta short-read assay at the Johns Hopkins FTIC core. The public reads were reprocessed in TCRdb via fastp at Q25 and MiXCR, keeping in-frame beta chains. Rows are combined by CDR3 protein, so each entry shows the most common genes and DNA. The sample table contains over 7,000 distinct CDR3 sequences; only one count was recorded for about half of them. Less than 35% of the sample rests with the top ten.

Material: CD4+ T cells from blood, cultured in vitro. The receptor set was obtained from a human donor in good health.

The V gene is TRBV20-1, the J gene TRBJ1-5; D gene ambiguous. V lost 0 bases to trimming and J lost 3 bases, with 12 bases between them. CDR1 and CDR2 from the germline V gene are DFQATT and SNEGSKA (reference sequence). This CDR3 contains 15 residues. For the CDR3, the DNA is TGCAGTGCTAGAGATCCGGGAGGGTTCAATCAGCCCCAGCATTTT. Its protein is CSARDPGGFNQPQHF.

This chain connects TRBV6-1 to TRBJ1-2, with a possible D match to TRBD1 (6 bases). Germline CDR1 is MNHNS and CDR2 is SASEGT. The V end lost 7 bases, the J end lost 2 bases, and 17 bases lay between the germline ends. The CDR3 sequence is 15 residues long. CDR3 residues: CASTPLLTGNYGYTF. The CDR3 nucleotides read TGTGCCAGCACGCCACTACTCACAGGGAACTATGGCTACACCTTC.

The chain couples TRBV18 to TRBJ2-1; 10 nucleotides align to TRBD2. The CDR3 runs 15 residues. V gave up 3 bases and J gave up 5 bases; unmatched junction bases: 4. Germline V lookup: CDR1 KGHSH, CDR2 LQKENI. Here the CDR3 reads CASSPPSGGDNEQFF. CDR3 in DNA: TGTGCCAGCTCACCCCCTAGCGGGGGTGACAATGAGCAGTTCTTC.

Here the CDR3 reads CASSSNTGSYEQYF. The CDR3 nucleotides are TGCGCCAGCAGCTCCAACACAGGAAGCTACGAGCAGTACTTC. The genes are TRBV5-1 and TRBJ2-7; D is perhaps TRBD1 (5 bases). The CDR3 spans 14 residues. Trimming removed 3 bases at V and 3 bases at J, with 13 bases between. Germline lookup yields CDR1 SGHRS and CDR2 YFSETQ.

The chain has TRBV20-1 and TRBJ2-1; 11 bases line up with TRBD2. The CDR3 is 16 amino acids. V lost 3 bases to trimming and J lost 0 bases; unmatched junction nucleotides: 4. The germline gives CDR1 DFQATT, CDR2 SNEGSKA (reference sequence). The CDR3 DNA sequence: TGCAGTGCTAGGGGACTAGCGGCTAGCTCCTACAATGAGCAGTTCTTC. This encodes CSARGLAASSYNEQFF.

The rearrangement links TRBV20-1 to TRBJ2-5; D may match TRBD1 or TRBD2 (6 bases each). Deletions cut 6 bases from V and 2 bases from J, with 13 bases between. The CDR3 is made up of 13 amino acids. The germline gives CDR1 DFQATT, CDR2 SNEGSKA (reference sequence). The CDR3: CSAARGPQETQYF. The DNA of the CDR3 is TGCAGTGCGGCACGGGGGCCGCAAGAGACCCAGTACTTC.

CDR3 loop: CASSDRVGTGELFF. CDR3 nucleotides: TGTGCCAGCAGTGATAGGGTAGGCACCGGGGAGCTGTTTTTT. The V call is TRBV6-4, the J call TRBJ2-2; D not certain. The V gene lost 3 bases and the J gene lost 4 bases, with 9 bases spanning the gap. The CDR3 is made up of 14 amino acids. Germline V CDR1 and CDR2: MRHNA, SNTAGT.

This clonotype was seen only a few times. The rearrangement links TRBV11-2 to TRBJ2-7; D unclear. With 5 bases removed from V and 2 bases from J, the gap between germline ends came to 10 bases. Germline CDR1 is SGHAT and CDR2 is FQNNGV. The CDR3 is 13 amino acids. CDR3 region: CASSPYPAYEQYF. CDR3 bases: TGTGCCAGCAGCCCATATCCAGCCTACGAGCAGTACTTC. Full variable domain (rest looked up from reference TRBV11-2 and TRBJ2-7): EAGVAQSPRYKIIEKRQSVAFWCNPISGHATLYWYQQILGQGPKLLIQFQNNGVVDDSQLPKDRFSAERLKGVDSTLKIQPAKLEDSAVYLCASSPYPAYEQYFGPGTRLTVT.

The chain links TRBV7-2 to TRBJ1-1; no definite D call. The CDR3 sequence is 14 residues long. V was trimmed by 11 bases and J by 11 bases, leaving 27 bases between them. Germline CDR1 reads SGHTA; CDR2 reads FQGNSA. This chain's CDR3 is CARDRRETNIEAFF. In DNA, the CDR3 is TGTGCCCGAGACCGGAGGGAAACGAACATTGAGGCTTTCTTT. The variable domain in full, with the rest retrieved from reference TRBV7-2 and TRBJ1-1, is GAGVSQSPSNKVTEKGKDVELRCDPISGHTALYWYRQSLGQGLEFLIYFQGNSAPDKSGLPSDRFSAERTGGSVSTLTIQRTQQEDSAVYLCARDRRETNIEAFFGQGTRLTVV.

The rearrangement joins TRBV11-1 to TRBJ1-1, with D tentatively TRBD1 (5 bases). V was cut by 1 base and J by 7 bases, with 13 bases left in between. CDR3 size: 14 residues. Germline CDR1 reads SGHAT; CDR2 reads FQDESV (reference sequence). DNA for the CDR3: TGTGCCAGCAGCTTAGAGAGGACAAACTTTGAAGCTTTCTTT. Its protein product is CASSLERTNFEAFF.

The gene calls are TRBV10-3 and TRBJ2-3, with D possibly matching TRBD2 (6 bases). Deletions cut 6 bases from V and 5 bases from J, with 12 bases between. This CDR3 is built from 13 residues. Germline-derived CDR1 and CDR2 are ENHRY and SYGVKD. The CDR3 nucleotides read TGTGCCATCAGCCCTGTGGAGGGAGATACGCAGTATTTT. Its protein product is CAISPVEGDTQYF.

The chain uses TRBV28 and TRBJ1-6, with D uncertain. Germline values: CDR1 MDHEN, CDR2 SYDVKM. The CDR3 is made up of 13 amino acids. V gave up 5 bases and J gave up 14 bases, with 16 bases separating them. This chain's CDR3 is CASSPLPLLALHF. Written as DNA, the CDR3 is TGTGCCAGCAGTCCCCTTCCCCTTTTGGCCCTCCACTTT.

This clonotype has only a few counts. The CDR3 loop reads CASSLVAAVEQFF. In DNA, the CDR3 is TGTGCCAGCAGTTTAGTGGCAGCCGTAGAGCAGTTCTTC. V and J are TRBV27 and TRBJ2-1; D call uncertain. Germline CDR1 MNHEY, CDR2 SMNVEV (reference sequence). V lost 2 bases and J lost 10, with 12 bases in between. The CDR3 has 13 residues.

J is TRBJ2-5 and V is TRBV18, with D unresolved. V lost 5 bases and J lost 5, with 6 bases in between. The CDR3 extends over 11 amino acids. Germline V gives CDR1 KGHSH, CDR2 LQKENI. The CDR3: CASSELETQYF. The CDR3 bases are TGTGCCAGCTCAGAGTTGGAGACCCAGTACTTC.

CDR3 residues: CASSHQDRRPLEQYF. For the CDR3, the DNA is TGTGCCAGCAGCCATCAGGACAGGAGGCCCCTCGAGCAGTACTTC. V is TRBV5-4 and J is TRBJ2-7; 7 bases agree with TRBD1. There are 15 residues in the CDR3. V trimming: 4 bases; J trimming: 6 bases; junction bases outside the gene matches: 13. Germline V gene lookup returns CDR1 SGHNT and CDR2 YYREEE (reference sequence).

The chain joins TRBV10-2 to TRBJ2-2; no reliable D call. Looked up from germline, CDR1 is WSHSY and CDR2 is SAAADI. Trimming removed 5 bases from V and 1 base from J, with 8 bases in between. The CDR3 is made up of 14 amino acids. The CDR3 loop is CASSHWGNTGELFF. The DNA for the CDR3 is TGCGCCAGCAGTCATTGGGGGAACACCGGGGAGCTGTTTTTT.

The J gene is TRBJ1-1, the V gene TRBV5-1, with 9 bases lining up with TRBD1. V lost 2 bases, J lost 3 bases, and 5 bases stayed unmatched. Germline CDR1 is SGHRS and CDR2 is YFSETQ. This CDR3 is 15 amino acids long. The CDR3 loop is CASSFGQGKDTEAFF. The DNA for the CDR3 is TGCGCCAGCAGCTTTGGACAGGGGAAGGACACTGAAGCTTTCTTT.

The rearrangement joins TRBV20-1 to TRBJ1-4; possible D gene TRBD1, 5 bases. CDR3 length equals 11 residues. Per germline, CDR1 DFQATT and CDR2 SNEGSKA (reference sequence). V lost 3 bases and J lost 10, with 9 bases in between. This CDR3 is CSASWGGKLFF. The CDR3 region has the DNA TGCAGTGCTAGTTGGGGGGGAAAACTGTTTTTT.

This chain connects TRBV5-1 to TRBJ1-1; 11 bases agree with TRBD1. The V gene end was trimmed by 3 bases and the J gene end by 4 bases; junction bases not matched to a gene: 2. Looked up from germline, CDR1 is SGHRS and CDR2 is YFSETQ. The CDR3 contains 14 residues. In nucleotides, the CDR3 is TGCGCCAGCAGCTCTGGGACAGGGGGCACTGAAGCTTTCTTT. It is translated as CASSSGTGGTEAFF.

The gene calls are TRBV7-6 and TRBJ1-2, with D unresolved. Between the trimmed V and J ends, which lost 9 bases and 0 bases, there was a span of 11 bases. The germline gives CDR1 SGHVS, CDR2 FNYEAQ. CDR3 length equals 13 residues. The CDR3: CASSPAANYGYTF. CDR3 sequence (DNA): TGTGCCAGTTCGCCCGCCGCTAACTATGGCTACACCTTC.

This clonotype has just one count. The chain couples TRBV30 to TRBJ1-1, with D possibly matching TRBD1 (6 bases). Germline loops: CDR1 GTSNPN, CDR2 SVGIG (reference sequence). The CDR3 spans 13 residues. The V gene lost 5 bases and the J gene lost 0 bases, with 10 bases spanning the gap. The CDR3 sequence: CAWGGHMNTEAFF. The DNA for the CDR3 is TGTGCCTGGGGGGGACATATGAACACTGAAGCTTTCTTT.

The J gene is TRBJ2-7, the V gene TRBV7-8; maybe TRBD2 (6 bases). With 5 bases removed from V and 6 bases from J, the gap between germline ends came to 14 bases. CDR3 size: 13 residues. Germline V lookup: CDR1 SGHVS, CDR2 FQNEAQ. The CDR3 DNA follows: TGTGCCAGCAGCCGCGGCCGGGAGCGCGAGCAGTACTTC. Residues: CASSRGREREQYF.

This rearrangement joins TRBV20-1 to TRBJ1-1, with a possible D match to TRBD1 (5 bases). Per germline, CDR1 DFQATT and CDR2 SNEGSKA (reference sequence). Between the trimmed V and J ends, which lost 3 bases and 4 bases, there was a span of 12 bases. This CDR3 spans 13 amino acids. The CDR3 spells CSASLGRGTEAFF. CDR3 coding DNA: TGCAGTGCTAGTTTGGGACGGGGCACTGAAGCTTTCTTT.

The chain has TRBV11-2 and TRBJ1-5; 8 bases are shared with TRBD1. The ends lost 5 bases at V and 3 bases at J; junction bases unmatched: 9. This CDR3 comprises 16 residues. CDR1 is SGHAT and CDR2 is FQNNGV in the germline V gene. DNA of the CDR3: TGTGCCAGCAGCAAACTCGGGACAGGCAACAATCAGCCCCAGCATTTT. This encodes CASSKLGTGNNQPQHF. The full variable domain, in which reference TRBV11-2 and TRBJ1-5 provide the parts outside the CDR3, is EAGVAQSPRYKIIEKRQSVAFWCNPISGHATLYWYQQILGQGPKLLIQFQNNGVVDDSQLPKDRFSAERLKGVDSTLKIQPAKLEDSAVYLCASSKLGTGNNQPQHFGDGTRLSIL.